What follows describes a single T cell receptor beta chain. Its specificity is unknown. The CDR3 has 14 amino acids. J gave up 7 bases and V 5 bases, and 6 bases lay outside the gene matches. Germline CDR1 reads LNHDA; CDR2 reads SQIVND (reference sequence). This sample was taken from a study of cytomegalovirus exposure and HLA in healthy donors. Findings and caveats of the study: Accurate prediction of most subjects' HLA-A and HLA-B alleles from TCR beta sequences was reported. TCR beta V- and J-gene trimming, according to a later analysis, was linked to a missense DCLRE1C variant. According to reports, the classifier identified cytomegalovirus status with high specificity and sensitivity.

The PCR used 60 Vbeta and 13 Jbeta primers. Using immunoSEQ multiplex PCR, the repertoire was profiled, and TCRdb retains in-frame clones only, with some absent. Here the sample spans roughly 130,000 clones, approximately 72% being singletons. The J gene is TRBJ1-1, the V gene TRBV19; 11 nucleotides match TRBD1. The receptor comes from a man between 18 and 35 years old in good health and CMV-seronegative. The specimen sequenced was PBMCs. The CDR3 DNA sequence: TGTGCCAGTAGTCCAGGACAGGGGGCAATTGAAGCTTTCTTT. This sequence encodes CASSPGQGAIEAFF.